The subject of this entry is one T cell receptor beta chain. The data stem from a study of STAT5B mutations in CD4+ large granular lymphocyte leukemia. TCRdb keeps only in-frame clones here, not all; method: immunoSEQ multiplex PCR. The table records tens of thousands of clones, 79% of them present only once. Sequencing was done on a sample of CD4+ T cells from blood buffy coats. The TCR was taken from a human donor in good health.

CDR3 residues: CASSLDSSGANVLTF. The DNA for the CDR3 is TGTGCCAGCAGCTTAGATAGCTCTGGGGCCAACGTCCTGACTTTC. The chain couples TRBV11-2 to TRBJ2-6; unclear D gene. Trimming took 0 bases from V and 0 from J, leaving 3 bases between them. CDR1 is SGHAT and CDR2 is FQNNGV in the germline V gene. The CDR3 extends over 15 amino acids.